Listed below are T cell receptor beta chains from one sample, sequenced in a study of blood T cells in healthy people across ages. Via MiXCR, TCRdb re-called the 5' RACE reads, giving one row per CDR3 protein. The table records about 1.8 million distinct CDR3 sequences, roughly 50% of them present only once. The source material was blood. Source of these receptors: a woman aged 40 to 49 in good health. The CDR3 runs from the conserved cysteine through the conserved F or W. Fields, in order: V gene, clone size, D gene, J gene, CDR3 protein, CDR3 DNA. The D gene is left open where the match is weak. Only some rows state a clone size, as once, few, many or a class for expanded clones.

TRBV7-9	-	-	TRBJ2-3	CASSSPERESTDTQYF	TGTGCCAGCAGCTCCCCGGAAAGAGAATCCACAGATACGCAGTATTTT
TRBV6-5	-	-	TRBJ1-1	CASRKDRKNTEAFF	TGTGCCAGCAGAAAAGACAGGAAGAACACTGAAGCTTTCTTT
TRBV6-2/TRBV6-3	few	-	TRBJ2-7	CASSYSRGGSSPNEQYF	TGTGCCAGCAGTTACTCGAGGGGGGGCAGTTCTCCTAACGAGCAGTACTTC
TRBV27	few	-	TRBJ2-3	CAALGSDTQYF	TGTGCAGCTTTGGGGTCAGATACGCAGTATTTT
TRBV6-5	-	TRBD1	TRBJ1-2	CASSSRSGTALYGYTF	TGTGCCAGCAGTTCCCGATCCGGGACAGCCCTCTATGGCTACACCTTC
TRBV11-2	-	TRBD2	TRBJ2-1	CASSSVNTGTSGGSSYNEQFF	TGTGCCAGCAGCTCCGTTAACACCGGGACTAGCGGGGGAAGCTCCTACAATGAGCAGTTCTTC
TRBV7-2	many	-	TRBJ2-4	CASSLARLAKNIQYF	TGTGCCAGCAGCTTAGCACGATTAGCCAAAAACATTCAGTACTTC
TRBV24-1	-	-	TRBJ2-1	CATSLRGADSYNEQFF	TGTGCCACCAGTTTACGGGGGGCTGACTCCTACAATGAGCAGTTCTTC
TRBV5-5	few	-	TRBJ2-7	CASSLGQYSSYEQYF	TGTGCCAGCAGCTTGGGACAGTACAGCTCCTACGAGCAGTACTTC
TRBV15	-	-	TRBJ2-7	CATSTSRRRGYNEQYF	TGCGCCACCAGCACTTCCCGGCGGAGGGGCTACAATGAGCAGTACTTC
TRBV7-7	few	-	TRBJ2-5	CASSSHPGDMETQYF	TGTGCTAGCAGCTCTCACCCCGGGGACATGGAGACCCAGTACTTC
TRBV13	once	TRBD1	TRBJ2-5	CASSLRQGKNSEQYF	TGTGCCAGCAGCCTGCGACAGGGGAAAAATAGTGAGCAGTACTTC
TRBV6-5	-	TRBD1	TRBJ2-7	CASSYSQGARDEQYF	TGTGCCAGCAGTTACTCACAGGGGGCGAGGGACGAGCAGTACTTC
TRBV5-1	-	TRBD2	TRBJ2-1	CASSLGTGTSGYNEQFF	TGCGCCAGCAGCTTGGGGACCGGGACTAGCGGCTACAATGAGCAGTTCTTC
TRBV6-2/TRBV6-3	few	-	TRBJ2-1	CASVVSGGNEQFF	TGTGCCAGCGTGGTAAGCGGCGGGAATGAGCAGTTCTTC
TRBV20-1	-	TRBD1	TRBJ2-7	CSARGQGSPNEQYF	TGCAGTGCTAGAGGACAGGGTAGTCCCAATGAGCAGTACTTC
TRBV7-2	-	TRBD1	TRBJ1-4	CASSFTGGSNEKLFF	TGTGCCAGCAGCTTCACAGGGGGTTCTAATGAAAAACTGTTTTTT
TRBV5-6	-	TRBD1	TRBJ2-7	CASSLGWGTGHYEQYF	TGTGCCAGCAGCTTGGGGTGGGGGACAGGGCACTACGAGCAGTACTTC
TRBV12-3/TRBV12-4	-	TRBD1	TRBJ2-3	CASSVRDRRGDTQYF	TGTGCCAGCAGCGTCCGGGACAGGCGTGGAGATACGCAGTATTTT
TRBV7-2	-	-	TRBJ2-1	CASSLMQATYNEQFF	TGTGCCAGCAGCTTAATGCAGGCGACCTACAATGAGCAGTTCTTC
TRBV20-1	once	-	TRBJ2-1	CSAREGPGDLYNGQFF	TGCAGTGCTAGAGAGGGTCCCGGGGACCTTTACAATGGGCAGTTCTTC
TRBV11-2	-	-	TRBJ2-3	CASSQQGGASTDTQYF	TGTGCCAGCAGCCAACAGGGTGGGGCTAGCACGGATACGCAGTATTTT
TRBV7-2	-	TRBD2	TRBJ2-3	CASSLTLAGSSTDTQYF	TGTGCCAGCAGCTTAACCTTAGCGGGGTCCAGCACAGATACGCAGTATTTT
TRBV15	-	-	TRBJ2-5	CATSSRTGEGYNEQYF	TGTGCCACCAGCTCCCGGACGGGGGAAGGGTACAATGAGCAGTACTTC
TRBV7-2	-	-	TRBJ2-7	CASSSRGIYEQYF	TGTGCCAGCAGCTCCAGGGGAATCTACGAGCAGTACTTC
TRBV6-6	many	-	TRBJ2-7	CASSYGGPYEQYF	TGTGCCAGCAGTTACGGGGGTCCCTACGAGCAGTACTTC
TRBV4-3	-	TRBD1	TRBJ1-4	CASSQVLRDRGSGDEKLFF	TGCGCCAGCAGCCAAGTACTCCGGGACAGGGGGTCAGGGGATGAAAAACTGTTTTTT
TRBV20-1	-	-	TRBJ2-3	CSAKTGPAFLLQYF	TGCAGTGCTAAGACCGGTCCCGCCTTTTTGCTGCAGTATTTT
TRBV12-3/TRBV12-4	-	TRBD2	TRBJ2-1	CASSLRAGGPYEQFF	TGTGCCAGCAGTTTACGGGCGGGGGGGCCTTATGAGCAGTTCTTC
TRBV5-1	-	TRBD2	TRBJ2-3	CASSLSTSGADTQYF	TGCGCCAGCAGCTTGAGTACTAGCGGGGCCGATACGCAGTATTTT
TRBV5-6	-	TRBD2	TRBJ2-1	CASSPRLGTRNNEQFF	TGTGCCAGCAGCCCCCGACTCGGGACTAGGAACAATGAGCAGTTCTTC
TRBV29-1	-	-	TRBJ2-2	CSVVPNTGELFF	TGCAGCGTTGTTCCAAACACCGGGGAGCTGTTTTTT
TRBV5-1	few	-	TRBJ2-6	CASRLNSGANVLTF	TGCGCCAGCAGGCTGAACTCTGGGGCCAACGTCCTGACTTTC
TRBV7-9	-	-	TRBJ1-6	CASSLQTENSPLHF	TGTGCCAGCAGCTTACAGACAGAAAATTCACCCCTCCACTTT
TRBV7-9	-	-	TRBJ2-1	CASSSRDTYNEQFF	TGTGCCAGCAGCTCCCGGGACACCTACAATGAGCAGTTCTTC
TRBV10-3	-	-	TRBJ1-2	CAISQPPTGIYGYTF	TGTGCCATCAGCCAACCCCCTACAGGGATCTATGGCTACACCTTC
TRBV28	-	TRBD1	TRBJ2-5	CASSSQGASQETQYF	TGTGCCAGCAGTTCCCAGGGGGCCTCTCAAGAGACCCAGTACTTC
TRBV29-1	few	-	TRBJ2-3	CSAPPGDSGTDTQYF	TGCAGCGCCCCGCCGGGGGATAGCGGCACAGATACGCAGTATTTT
TRBV7-2	-	TRBD2	TRBJ2-1	CASSLVKGLAGNNEQFF	TGTGCCAGCAGCTTAGTCAAAGGACTAGCGGGGAACAATGAGCAGTTCTTC
TRBV4-3	-	-	TRBJ1-1	CASSQDHFGGLGAFF	TGCGCCAGCAGCCAAGATCATTTCGGGGGGCTTGGAGCTTTCTTT
TRBV3-1	few	TRBD2	TRBJ2-5	CASSHRGDQETQYF	TGTGCCAGCAGCCATCGGGGGGACCAAGAGACCCAGTACTTC
TRBV20-1	few	-	TRBJ2-7	CSARDRGPSYEQYF	TGCAGTGCTAGAGATCGGGGTCCATCCTACGAGCAGTACTTC
TRBV6-2/TRBV6-3	once	TRBD2	TRBJ2-1	CASSYSKLAGGEDEQFF	TGTGCCAGCAGTTACTCGAAGCTAGCGGGGGGGGAGGATGAGCAGTTCTTC
TRBV5-1	-	-	TRBJ2-7	CASSTDATSEQYF	TGCGCCAGCAGCACGGACGCGACGAGCGAGCAGTACTTC
TRBV4-2	-	TRBD2	TRBJ2-1	CASSQFSGGTYNEQFF	TGTGCCAGCAGCCAATTTAGCGGGGGGACCTACAATGAGCAGTTCTTC
TRBV7-2	-	-	TRBJ2-3	CASSLMTSRSDTQYF	TGTGCCAGCAGCTTAATGACATCTCGGTCAGATACGCAGTATTTT
TRBV5-1	few	TRBD2	TRBJ2-3	CASSGGTTRVDTQYF	TGCGCCAGCAGCGGCGGGACTACCAGGGTGGATACGCAGTATTTT
TRBV7-2	-	TRBD2	TRBJ2-7	CASSSIGGGAYEQYF	TGTGCCAGCAGCTCTATTGGCGGGGGGGCCTACGAGCAGTACTTC
TRBV10-3	-	-	TRBJ2-3	CAISEAVGGGTQYF	TGTGCCATCAGTGAGGCGGTGGGCGGAGGTACGCAGTATTTT
TRBV7-8	-	-	TRBJ2-5	CASSVNRQETQYF	TGTGCCAGCAGCGTAAATCGCCAAGAGACCCAGTACTTC
TRBV6-2/TRBV6-3	-	TRBD2	TRBJ2-1	CASSPSGTPTYNEQFF	TGTGCCAGCAGCCCTAGCGGGACTCCTACCTACAATGAGCAGTTCTTC
TRBV27	many	-	TRBJ1-2	CASSLVRGEYGYTF	TGTGCCAGCAGTTTAGTTCGCGGGGAATATGGCTACACCTTC
TRBV29-1	-	TRBD1	TRBJ2-1	CSVSGTGVPNEQFF	TGCAGCGTGTCCGGGACAGGGGTGCCCAATGAGCAGTTCTTC
TRBV6-2/TRBV6-3	-	-	TRBJ2-7	CATTGRASYEQYF	TGTGCCACCACAGGACGGGCCTCCTACGAGCAGTACTTC
TRBV4-3	-	-	TRBJ1-4	CASSQEDLAPLTGRREKLFF	TGCGCCAGCAGCCAAGAAGACCTAGCCCCTCTGACGGGTCGGCGTGAAAAACTGTTTTTT